This is a list of T cell receptor beta chains from one sample in a study of graft-versus-host responses after intestinal transplantation. Profiled with immunoSEQ multiplex PCR; TCRdb holds only in-frame clones, not every one. The sample has roughly 100,000 clones; 91% are singletons. The antigens of these receptors remain unknown. The sample was unstimulated CD4+ T cells sorted from spleen or lymph node cells, taken before transplant. The receptors come from a human donor who was the organ donor for an intestinal transplant. Each CDR3 is given with its conserved first and last residue. D genes are given only for firm matches. Size tells how often a clone was seen (once, few, many) or the class of an expanded clone, and some rows leave it out.

length: 18
V: TRBV10-3
J: TRBJ2-5
D: TRBD2
size: NA
DNA: TGTGCCATCAGTGAGGTGAAGGGACTAGCATTAGGTCGAGAGACCCAGTACTTC
CDR3: CAISEVKGLALGRETQYF

length: 15
V: TRBV10-3
J: TRBJ2-7
D: NA
size: NA
DNA: TGTGCCATCAGTTCTGACAGCCTACTATCCTACGAGCAGTACTTC
CDR3: CAISSDSLLSYEQYF

length: 11
V: TRBV20-1
J: TRBJ2-7
D: NA
size: NA
DNA: TGCAGTGCGCCTACAGGGATCGAGCAGTACTTC
CDR3: CSAPTGIEQYF

length: 14
V: TRBV9
J: TRBJ1-6
D: NA
size: NA
DNA: TGTGCCAGCGGACGGACAGCCTTTAATTCACCCCTCCACTTT
CDR3: CASGRTAFNSPLHF

length: 15
V: TRBV6-1
J: TRBJ1-1
D: NA
size: NA
DNA: TGTGCCACCCGGAGTGAGGGATTAATGAACACTGAAGCTTTCTTT
CDR3: CATRSEGLMNTEAFF

length: 15
V: TRBV5-1
J: TRBJ2-7
D: NA
size: NA
DNA: TGCGCCAGCAGCTTGGGTTTCGGCAGCGGATACGAGCAGTACTTC
CDR3: CASSLGFGSGYEQYF

length: 16
V: TRBV19
J: TRBJ2-1
D: TRBD2
size: NA
DNA: TGTGCCAGTAGTACACTGGCGGGGGGTCTCTACAATGAGCAGTTCTTC
CDR3: CASSTLAGGLYNEQFF

length: 15
V: TRBV4-2
J: TRBJ1-4
D: NA
size: NA
DNA: TGTGCCAGCAGCCAAGTCAGGGGCGAAGGGGAAAAACTGTTTTTT
CDR3: CASSQVRGEGEKLFF

length: 16
V: TRBV6-5
J: TRBJ2-7
D: NA
size: NA
DNA: TGTGCCAGCAGTTACGCTTCGGCGGGGAATCTCTACGAGCAGTACTTC
CDR3: CASSYASAGNLYEQYF

length: 16
V: TRBV7-8
J: TRBJ1-4
D: NA
size: NA
DNA: TGTGCCAGCAGCTTGACAGAAGCCCCAACTAATGAAAAACTGTTTTTT
CDR3: CASSLTEAPTNEKLFF

length: 11
V: TRBV29-1
J: TRBJ2-5
D: NA
size: NA
DNA: TGTCGGCTGGGCAGGGGAGAGACCCAGTACTTC
CDR3: CRLGRGETQYF

length: 11
V: TRBV2
J: TRBJ2-5
D: NA
size: NA
DNA: TGTGCCAGCAGCATAGAGGAGACCCAGTACTTC
CDR3: CASSIEETQYF

length: 14
V: TRBV5-1
J: TRBJ2-7
D: TRBD1
size: NA
DNA: TGCGCCAGCAGCGGGGGACAGGGGATCTACGAGCAGTACTTC
CDR3: CASSGGQGIYEQYF

length: 15
V: TRBV4-3
J: TRBJ2-3
D: NA
size: once
DNA: TGCGCCAGCAGCCAAGGACTCTTGGGCACAGATACGCAGTATTTT
CDR3: CASSQGLLGTDTQYF

length: 17
V: TRBV27
J: TRBJ2-4
D: TRBD2
size: NA
DNA: TGTGCCAGCAGTTCTGCGGGAGATGTCCTAGCCAAAAACACTCAGTACTTC
CDR3: CASSSAGDVLAKNTQYF

length: 16
V: TRBV4-1
J: TRBJ2-3
D: TRBD2
size: NA
DNA: TGCGCCAGCAGCCAAGATTCCAGCGGGGGCACAGATACGCAGTATTTT
CDR3: CASSQDSSGGTDTQYF

length: 14
V: TRBV6-1
J: TRBJ1-3
D: NA
size: once
DNA: TGTGCCAGCATCAGGGGCTCAACTGGAAACACCATATATTTT
CDR3: CASIRGSTGNTIYF

length: 14
V: TRBV2
J: TRBJ2-3
D: TRBD2
size: NA
DNA: TGTGCCAGCATGGCGGGGGGAAGCACAGATACGCAGTATTTT
CDR3: CASMAGGSTDTQYF

length: 15
V: TRBV4-1
J: TRBJ2-7
D: TRBD1
size: NA
DNA: TGCGCCAGCAGCCCGAATGGACAGGGGGGATCCTTGCAGTACTTC
CDR3: CASSPNGQGGSLQYF

length: 15
V: TRBV18
J: TRBJ1-4
D: NA
size: NA
DNA: TGTGCCAGCTCACCACCCGGAGGGTTGGATGAAAAACTGTTTTTT
CDR3: CASSPPGGLDEKLFF

length: 15
V: TRBV18
J: TRBJ1-5
D: TRBD1
size: NA
DNA: TGTGCCAGCTCACCCCCGGACAGGGAGCTCCAGCCCCAGCATTTT
CDR3: CASSPPDRELQPQHF

length: 16
V: TRBV11-2
J: TRBJ2-7
D: NA
size: once
DNA: TGTGCCAGCAGCCATAGGGGTGGGTATTCCTCCTACGAGCAGTACTTC
CDR3: CASSHRGGYSSYEQYF

length: 13
V: TRBV12-5
J: TRBJ2-1
D: TRBD1
size: NA
DNA: TGTGCTAGTGCCCCGGACAGGATCCATGAGCAGTTCTTC
CDR3: CASAPDRIHEQFF

length: 15
V: TRBV7-3
J: TRBJ2-2
D: NA
size: NA
DNA: TGTGCCAGCAGCTTAACGGCCCTACGGGACGGGGAGCTGTTTTTT
CDR3: CASSLTALRDGELFF

length: 16
V: TRBV6-5
J: TRBJ2-3
D: TRBD2
size: NA
DNA: TGTGCCAGCAGTTACTCGAGAGCGGGGGGTATAGATACGCAGTATTTT
CDR3: CASSYSRAGGIDTQYF

length: 14
V: TRBV18
J: TRBJ1-1
D: NA
size: NA
DNA: TGTGCCAGCTCAGTTCAACTTCAGGAGGCTGAAGCTTTCTTT
CDR3: CASSVQLQEAEAFF

length: 17
V: TRBV9
J: TRBJ1-1
D: TRBD1
size: NA
DNA: TGTGCCAGCAGCGCCCACGGACAGGGGGCAAGGAACACTGAAGCTTTCTTT
CDR3: CASSAHGQGARNTEAFF

length: 18
V: TRBV4-2
J: TRBJ2-3
D: NA
size: NA
DNA: TGTGCCAGCAGCCAAGATACGTTGGCGGGGCAGCGCACAGATACGCAGTATTTT
CDR3: CASSQDTLAGQRTDTQYF

length: 14
V: TRBV6-6
J: TRBJ1-2
D: NA
size: NA
DNA: TGTGCCAGCAGTTACCCCAGGGTAGTGGATGGCTACACCTTC
CDR3: CASSYPRVVDGYTF

length: 13
V: TRBV19
J: TRBJ1-5
D: NA
size: NA
DNA: TGTGCCAGTAGTGTACAGGGTAGGCAGCCCCAGCATTTT
CDR3: CASSVQGRQPQHF

length: 13
V: TRBV19
J: TRBJ2-5
D: TRBD2
size: NA
DNA: TGTGCCAGTAGTATGGGGCGGGGGGAGACCCAGTACTTC
CDR3: CASSMGRGETQYF

length: 12
V: TRBV30
J: TRBJ2-1
D: TRBD2
size: NA
DNA: TGTGCCTGGAGCGATGCGGGGGTTGAGCAGTTCTTC
CDR3: CAWSDAGVEQFF

length: 13
V: TRBV29-1
J: TRBJ2-5
D: TRBD1
size: NA
DNA: TGCAGCGTTGAAGGGACAGGGCGGGAGACCCAGTACTTC
CDR3: CSVEGTGRETQYF

length: 15
V: TRBV11-2
J: TRBJ2-7
D: TRBD1
size: once
DNA: TGTGCCAGCAGCTTTGACAGGGTTAGCTCCTACGAGCAGTACTTC
CDR3: CASSFDRVSSYEQYF

length: 13
V: TRBV28
J: TRBJ2-3
D: TRBD1
size: NA
DNA: TGTGCCAGCGACAGGGGTCCCACAGATACGCAGTATTTT
CDR3: CASDRGPTDTQYF

length: 15
V: TRBV19
J: TRBJ2-7
D: TRBD1
size: once
DNA: TGTGCCAGTAGGACAGGGGCCCAACCCTTCTACGAGCAGTACTTC
CDR3: CASRTGAQPFYEQYF

length: 15
V: TRBV18
J: TRBJ1-4
D: NA
size: NA
DNA: TGTGCCAGCTCACCGGGCGTCTCCACTAATGAAAAACTGTTTTTT
CDR3: CASSPGVSTNEKLFF

length: 13
V: TRBV7-2
J: TRBJ2-7
D: NA
size: NA
DNA: TGTGCCAGCAGCTTAGAGCGGACCTACGAGCAGTACTTC
CDR3: CASSLERTYEQYF

length: 17
V: TRBV19
J: TRBJ2-6
D: TRBD1
size: once
DNA: TGTGCCAGTAGCCCCGGGACAGGGAGTACGGGGGCCAACGTCCTGACTTTC
CDR3: CASSPGTGSTGANVLTF

length: 15
V: TRBV4-1
J: TRBJ2-1
D: TRBD2
size: NA
DNA: TGCGCCAGCAGCCACCCTGGGACTAGCCCCAATGAGCAGTTCTTC
CDR3: CASSHPGTSPNEQFF

length: 16
V: TRBV18
J: TRBJ1-5
D: NA
size: NA
DNA: TGTGCCAGCTCACCAGTGGGGGGGTCGTCCAATCAGCCCCAGCATTTT
CDR3: CASSPVGGSSNQPQHF

length: 14
V: TRBV7-6
J: TRBJ2-7
D: NA
size: NA
DNA: TGTGCCAGCAGCTTAGTAGTGGGGGGAGGCGAGCAGTACTTC
CDR3: CASSLVVGGGEQYF

length: 12
V: TRBV28
J: TRBJ1-1
D: NA
size: NA
DNA: TGTGCCAGCAGTTTAGACGGGACTGAAGCTTTCTTT
CDR3: CASSLDGTEAFF

length: 11
V: TRBV29-1
J: TRBJ1-3
D: TRBD1
size: once
DNA: TGCAGCGTTGGACAGGGGTACACCATATATTTT
CDR3: CSVGQGYTIYF

length: 15
V: TRBV19
J: TRBJ1-1
D: TRBD1
size: NA
DNA: TGTGCCAGTAGTCAGGTCGGGACAGGGAACACTGAAGCTTTCTTT
CDR3: CASSQVGTGNTEAFF

length: 16
V: TRBV6-5
J: TRBJ2-2
D: TRBD2
size: NA
DNA: TGTGCCAGCAGTTACTCGAGAGGCGGGGGAGGCGGGGAGCTGTTTTTT
CDR3: CASSYSRGGGGGELFF

length: 14
V: TRBV7-2
J: TRBJ2-7
D: TRBD2
size: once
DNA: TGTGCCAGCAGCTTAGATCGATCGGGGGGCGAGCAGTACTTC
CDR3: CASSLDRSGGEQYF

length: 14
V: TRBV6-1
J: TRBJ2-7
D: TRBD1
size: NA
DNA: TGTGCCAGCAGGAACAGGGGTAGGGGGTACGAGCAGTACTTC
CDR3: CASRNRGRGYEQYF

length: 15
V: TRBV7-2
J: TRBJ2-7
D: NA
size: NA
DNA: TGTGCCAGCAGCTTAGTACAGGGTACGTCCTACGAGCAGTACTTC
CDR3: CASSLVQGTSYEQYF

length: 16
V: TRBV11-2
J: TRBJ2-6
D: TRBD1
size: NA
DNA: TGTGCCAGCAGCTGGACAGGGGGCTCTGGGGCCAACGTCCTGACTTTC
CDR3: CASSWTGGSGANVLTF

length: 12
V: TRBV10-3
J: TRBJ2-7
D: NA
size: NA
DNA: TGTGCCGTTCGGGGGAACTCCTACGAGCAGTACTTC
CDR3: CAVRGNSYEQYF

length: 13
V: TRBV19
J: TRBJ1-5
D: NA
size: NA
DNA: TGTGCCAGTACCCGGGGGTCGGGACAGCCCCAGCATTTT
CDR3: CASTRGSGQPQHF

length: 16
V: TRBV19
J: TRBJ2-7
D: NA
size: NA
DNA: TGTGCCAGTAGTCATATGTTGCGGGGGCCTAGTTACGAGCAGTACTTC
CDR3: CASSHMLRGPSYEQYF

length: 14
V: TRBV27
J: TRBJ1-3
D: NA
size: NA
DNA: TGTGCCAGCAGACAGAGTGACTCTGGAAACACCATATATTTT
CDR3: CASRQSDSGNTIYF

length: 15
V: TRBV14
J: TRBJ1-2
D: TRBD1
size: once
DNA: TGTGCCAGCAGTCGGGGACAGGCTTTGGGCTATGGCTACACCTTC
CDR3: CASSRGQALGYGYTF

length: 14
V: TRBV7-3
J: TRBJ2-3
D: TRBD2
size: NA
DNA: TGTGCCAGCGGGCTAGCGGGGGGCACAGATACGCAGTATTTT
CDR3: CASGLAGGTDTQYF

length: 15
V: TRBV18
J: TRBJ1-6
D: NA
size: NA
DNA: TGTGCCAGCTCACCTAAAGGGGGGGATAATTCACCCCTCCACTTT
CDR3: CASSPKGGDNSPLHF

length: 15
V: TRBV5-1
J: TRBJ1-5
D: TRBD1
size: NA
DNA: TGCGCCAGCAGCTTGTCCGGGACAGGGGATCAGCCCCAGCATTTT
CDR3: CASSLSGTGDQPQHF

length: 15
V: TRBV10-2
J: TRBJ2-1
D: TRBD2
size: NA
DNA: TGCGCCAGCAATGAGGTTAGCGGGGGGGCAGTTGGGCAGTTCTTC
CDR3: CASNEVSGGAVGQFF

length: 17
V: TRBV28
J: TRBJ2-7
D: TRBD1
size: NA
DNA: TGTGCCAGCAGTTATCCCCGGACAGGAGTTCTATCCTACGAGCAGTACTTC
CDR3: CASSYPRTGVLSYEQYF